One and the same sample provided the 5 T cell receptor beta chains below, sequenced in a study of cytomegalovirus exposure and HLA in healthy donors. Assay used: immunoSEQ multiplex PCR; TCRdb lists only in-frame clones, some missing. Of 150,000 or so clones listed, approximately 90% are singletons. Sequenced input: PBMCs. All receptors derive from a young woman in good health and CMV-seropositive.

As regards this clone: The junction does not match germline at one end; this may be a read error. The chain combines TRBV7-9 with TRBJ2-7; TRBD1 matches 7 bases. The CDR3 consists of 12 residues. CDR1 SEHNR and CDR2 FQNEAQ come from the germline V gene (reference sequence). CDR3 DNA sequence: TGTGCCAGCAGCTCTACCTGGGGACAGCAGAACTTC. Amino acids: CASSSTWGQQNF.

The chain couples TRBV27 to TRBJ2-2, with D perhaps matching TRBD2 (6 bases). The CDR3 is 16 residues long. Trimming cost V 3 bases and J 4 bases, with 15 bases left between them. The germline V gene has CDR1 MNHEY and CDR2 SMNVEV (reference sequence). Written as DNA, the CDR3 is TGTGCCAGCAGTTTCCTCGGGACTCTGTCCACCGGGGAGCTGTTTTTT. It translates to CASSFLGTLSTGELFF.

The genes are TRBV11-3 and TRBJ2-1, with a possible D match to TRBD1 (5 bases). Trimming shortened V by 0 bases and J by 3 bases, and 18 bases separated the two germline ends. The length of the CDR3 is 18 residues. Germline assignment: CDR1 SGHNT and CDR2 YENEEA. CDR3 loop: CASSLDLYLQGFYNEQFF. The DNA of the CDR3 is TGTGCCAGCAGCTTAGACCTATACCTTCAGGGATTCTACAATGAGCAGTTCTTC. Using reference TRBV11-3 and TRBJ2-1 for the parts outside the CDR3, the full variable domain is EAGVVQSPRYKIIEKKQPVAFWCNPISGHNTLYWYLQNLGQGPELLIRYENEEAVDDSQLPKDRFSAERLKGVDSTLKIQPAELGDSAVYLCASSLDLYLQGFYNEQFFGPGTRLTVL.

The rearrangement joins TRBV7-6 to TRBJ2-1; TRBD2 might be the D (5 bases). CDR1 SGHVS and CDR2 FNYEAQ come from the germline V gene. V was trimmed by 4 bases and J by 4 bases, leaving 14 bases between them. The CDR3 is 15 amino acids. The CDR3, as DNA: TGTGCCAGCAGCTCTTATCGGGAAAAATACAATGAGCAGTTCTTC. Its translation is CASSSYREKYNEQFF.

In DNA form, the CDR3 reads TGTGCCAGCAGCTTTAGCGGAACTAGCACAGATACGCAGTATTTT. Translation: CASSFSGTSTDTQYF. The chain combines TRBV27 with TRBJ2-3; D is possibly TRBD2 (6 bases). Germline lookup yields CDR1 MNHEY and CDR2 SMNVEV (reference sequence). The V end lost 6 bases, the J end lost 0 bases, and 13 bases lay between the germline ends. This CDR3 contains 15 residues.